These 3 T cell receptor beta chains came from one sample sequenced in a study of CD8 T cells in ankylosing spondylitis. One entry per CDR3 protein results from TCRdb running MiXCR on the 5' RACE reads. The repertoire has under 200,000 distinct CDR3 sequences, approximately 12% of them found once; the top ten carry 9.5% to 12%. Sequenced: blood, either unsorted or a sorted T cell fraction (not recorded which). These receptors were obtained from a female donor with ankylosing spondylitis or in good health (not recorded which).

This chain joins TRBV12-3 or TRBV12-4 and TRBJ2-5; D gene ambiguous. Between the trimmed V and J ends, which lost 2 bases and 2 bases, there was a span of 12 bases. CDR3 length: 15 amino acids. The CDR3 nucleotides read TGTGCCAGCAGTTTACGGAGTAGCTTTCAAGAGACCCAGTACTTC. It translates to CASSLRSSFQETQYF.

This clonotype was seen ten or more times. The chain uses TRBV4-3 and TRBJ2-7, with 9 nucleotides matching TRBD2. The length of the CDR3 is 16 residues. V shed 4 bases and J 3 bases; nucleotides not matched to a gene: 10. Germline CDR1 and CDR2: LGHNA and YSLEER. CDR3 nucleotides: TGCGCCAGCAGCCCTGAGGAGGGTAGCGGGGGCTACGAGCAGTACTTC. Its translation is CASSPEEGSGGYEQYF.

This clonotype was seen ten or more times. This chain links TRBV5-1 with TRBJ1-4; the D gene is possibly TRBD1 (6 bases). CDR1 and CDR2 (germline): SGHRS, YFSETQ. The ends were cut back, 6 bases at V and 4 bases at J, with 7 bases in the middle. The CDR3 runs to 12 residues. This CDR3 reads CASKGDNEKLFF. The CDR3 DNA sequence: TGCGCCAGCAAGGGGGATAATGAAAAACTGTTTTTT. The full variable domain, its missing parts supplied by reference TRBV5-1 and TRBJ1-4, is KAGVTQTPRYLIKTRGQQVTLSCSPISGHRSVSWYQQTPGQGLQFLFEYFSETQRNKGNFPGRFSGRQFSNSRSEMNVSTLELGDSALYLCASKGDNEKLFFGSGTQLSVL.